This T cell receptor beta chain appears in the sequencing data of a study of metastatic and nonmetastatic thyroid tumors. About the study: Samples came from malignant and benign thyroid patients, and repertoires were compared across blood and tumor or nodule tissue.

TCRdb re-called the PCR reads with MiXCR. The data hold about 38,000 clones, with around half observed a single time. Patients underwent thyroid surgery, and none had received any treatment before it. The TCR sequence derives from a male donor with papillary thyroid cancer or a benign thyroid nodule (not recorded which). Some clones in this sample may be carry-over from other donors' samples. The sample was tumor tissue.

The chain's CDR3 is CASSQESTGGPTYEQYF. The CDR3 nucleotides read TGTGCCAGCAGTCAGGAATCGACAGGGGGCCCTACCTACGAGCAGTACTTC. The V and J genes are TRBV27 and TRBJ2-7; 10 bases match TRBD1. The trim removed 5 bases at V and 2 bases at J, leaving 12 bases unmatched. From germline, CDR1 is MNHEY and CDR2 SMNVEV (reference sequence). The CDR3 runs to 17 residues.